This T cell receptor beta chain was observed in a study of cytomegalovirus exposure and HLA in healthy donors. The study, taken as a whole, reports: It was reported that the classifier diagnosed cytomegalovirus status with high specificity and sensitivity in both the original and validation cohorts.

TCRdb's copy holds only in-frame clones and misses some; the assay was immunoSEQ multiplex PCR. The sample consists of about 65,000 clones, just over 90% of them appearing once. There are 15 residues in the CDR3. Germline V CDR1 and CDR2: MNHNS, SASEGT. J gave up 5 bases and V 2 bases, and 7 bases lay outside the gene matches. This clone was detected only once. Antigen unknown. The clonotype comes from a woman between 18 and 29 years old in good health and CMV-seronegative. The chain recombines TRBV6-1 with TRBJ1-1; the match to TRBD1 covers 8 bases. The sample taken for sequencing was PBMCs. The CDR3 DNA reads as TGTGCCAGCAGTGAATACCGGACAGGGCAAACTGAAGCTTTCTTT. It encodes CASSEYRTGQTEAFF.